This paragraph reports one T cell receptor (beta chain). This CDR3 spans 14 amino acids. The V and J ends lost 6 bases and 4 bases respectively, with 12 bases between them. Germline-derived CDR1 and CDR2 are SGHTA and FQGNSA. Roughly 200 ng DNA, tens of thousands of T cell genomes, went into each sorted-subset replicate PCR. Assay used: immunoSEQ multiplex PCR; TCRdb lists only in-frame clones, some missing. The profile shows about 2 million clones, roughly 94% of them singletons. This sample was included in a study of shared clonotypes between healthy human individuals. The TCR sequence derives from a man between 18 and 29 years old in good health. Input material: naive CD4+ T cells sorted from blood. The subset is: CD45RA+ positively selected. This chain links TRBV7-2 with TRBJ2-2, with a weak D call TRBD2 (7 bases). The CDR3 loop reads CASRGGAGTGELFF. CDR3 DNA: TGTGCCAGCAGAGGGGGGGCGGGCACCGGGGAGCTGTTTTTT.